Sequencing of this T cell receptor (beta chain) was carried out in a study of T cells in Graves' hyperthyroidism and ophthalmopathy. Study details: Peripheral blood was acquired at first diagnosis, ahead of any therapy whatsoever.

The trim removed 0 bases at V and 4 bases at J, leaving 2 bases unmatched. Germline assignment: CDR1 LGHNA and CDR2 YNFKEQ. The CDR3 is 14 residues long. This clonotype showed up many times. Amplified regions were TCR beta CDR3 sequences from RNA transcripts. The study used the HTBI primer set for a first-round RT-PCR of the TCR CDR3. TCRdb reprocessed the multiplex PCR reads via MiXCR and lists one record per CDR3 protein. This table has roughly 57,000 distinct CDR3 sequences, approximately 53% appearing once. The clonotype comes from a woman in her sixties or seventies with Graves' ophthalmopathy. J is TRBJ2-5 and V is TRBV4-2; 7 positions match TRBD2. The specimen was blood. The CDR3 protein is CASSQESGAETQYF. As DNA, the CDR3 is TGTGCCAGCAGCCAAGAAAGCGGGGCAGAGACCCAGTACTTC.